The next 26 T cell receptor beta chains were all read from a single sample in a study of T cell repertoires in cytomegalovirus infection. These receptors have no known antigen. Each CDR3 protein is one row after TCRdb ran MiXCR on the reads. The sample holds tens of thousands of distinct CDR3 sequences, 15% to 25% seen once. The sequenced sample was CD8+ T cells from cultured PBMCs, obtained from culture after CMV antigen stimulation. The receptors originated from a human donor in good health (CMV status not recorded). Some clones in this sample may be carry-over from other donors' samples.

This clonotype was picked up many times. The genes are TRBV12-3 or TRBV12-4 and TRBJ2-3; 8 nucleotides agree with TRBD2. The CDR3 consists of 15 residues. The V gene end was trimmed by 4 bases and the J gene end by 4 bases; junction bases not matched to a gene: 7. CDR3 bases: TGTGCCAGCAGTTCCTACGGGGGGGAATCAGATACGCAGTATTTT. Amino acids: CASSSYGGESDTQYF.

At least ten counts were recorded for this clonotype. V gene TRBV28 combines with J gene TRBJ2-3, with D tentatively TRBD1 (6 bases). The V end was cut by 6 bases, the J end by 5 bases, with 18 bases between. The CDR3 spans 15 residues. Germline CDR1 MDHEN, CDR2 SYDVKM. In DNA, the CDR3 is TGTGCCAGCAGAGTTGGACAGACGAATAGAGATACGCAGTATTTT. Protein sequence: CASRVGQTNRDTQYF.

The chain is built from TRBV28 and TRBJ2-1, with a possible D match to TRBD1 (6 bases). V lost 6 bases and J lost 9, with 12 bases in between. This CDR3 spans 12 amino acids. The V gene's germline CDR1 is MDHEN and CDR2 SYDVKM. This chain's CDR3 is CASSFTGTEQFF. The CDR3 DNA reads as TGTGCCAGCAGCTTTACAGGGACTGAGCAGTTCTTC.

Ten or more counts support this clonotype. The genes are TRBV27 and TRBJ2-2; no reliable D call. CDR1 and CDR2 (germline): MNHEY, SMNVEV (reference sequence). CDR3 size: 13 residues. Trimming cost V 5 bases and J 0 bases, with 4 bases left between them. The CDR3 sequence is CASSHTNTGELFF. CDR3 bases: TGTGCCAGCAGTCACACGAACACCGGGGAGCTGTTTTTT.

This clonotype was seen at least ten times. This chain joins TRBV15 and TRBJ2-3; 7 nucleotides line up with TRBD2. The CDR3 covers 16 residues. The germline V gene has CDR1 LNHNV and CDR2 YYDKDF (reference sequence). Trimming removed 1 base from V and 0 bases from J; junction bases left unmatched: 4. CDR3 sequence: CATSRGTAGSTDTQYF. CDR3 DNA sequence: TGTGCCACCAGCAGAGGAACAGCGGGAAGCACAGATACGCAGTATTTT.

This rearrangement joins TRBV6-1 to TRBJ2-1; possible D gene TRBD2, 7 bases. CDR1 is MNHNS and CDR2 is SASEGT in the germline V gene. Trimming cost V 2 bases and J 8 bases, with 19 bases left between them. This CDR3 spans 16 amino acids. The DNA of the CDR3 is TGTGCCAGCAGTGAATACGGCCTCCAAGGGGGGGATGAGCAGTTCTTC. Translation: CASSEYGLQGGDEQFF.

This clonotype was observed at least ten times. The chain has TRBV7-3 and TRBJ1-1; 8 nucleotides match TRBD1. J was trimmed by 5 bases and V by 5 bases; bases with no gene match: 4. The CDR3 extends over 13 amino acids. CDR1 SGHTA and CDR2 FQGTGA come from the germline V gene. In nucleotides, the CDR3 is TGTGCCAGCAGCCCGGGGACAGGAACTGAAGCTTTCTTT. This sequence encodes CASSPGTGTEAFF.

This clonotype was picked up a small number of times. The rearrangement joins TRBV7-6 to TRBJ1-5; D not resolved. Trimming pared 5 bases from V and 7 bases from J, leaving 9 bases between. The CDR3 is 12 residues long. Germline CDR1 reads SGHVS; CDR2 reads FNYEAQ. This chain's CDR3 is CASSRIGQPQHF. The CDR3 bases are TGTGCCAGCAGCAGAATCGGCCAGCCCCAGCATTTT.

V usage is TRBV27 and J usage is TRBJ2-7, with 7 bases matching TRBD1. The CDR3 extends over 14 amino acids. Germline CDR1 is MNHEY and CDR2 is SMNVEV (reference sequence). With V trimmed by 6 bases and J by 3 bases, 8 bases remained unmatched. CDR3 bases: TGTGCCAGCAGCCCGACAGGGTTTGGCTACGAGCAGTACTTC. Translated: CASSPTGFGYEQYF.

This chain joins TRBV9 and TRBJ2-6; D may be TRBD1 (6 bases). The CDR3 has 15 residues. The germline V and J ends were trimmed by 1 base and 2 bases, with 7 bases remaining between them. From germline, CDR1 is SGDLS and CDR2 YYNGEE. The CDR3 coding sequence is TGTGCCAGCAGCGTACGGACAGCTGGGGCCAACGTCCTGACTTTC. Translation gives CASSVRTAGANVLTF.

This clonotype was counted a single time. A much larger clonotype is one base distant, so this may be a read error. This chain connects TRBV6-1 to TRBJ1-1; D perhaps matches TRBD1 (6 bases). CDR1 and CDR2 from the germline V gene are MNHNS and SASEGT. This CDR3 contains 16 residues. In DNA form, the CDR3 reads TGTGCCAGCAGTGATTCTCCGACAGGAATGAACACTAAAGCTTTCTTT. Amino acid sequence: CASSDSPTGMNTKAFF.

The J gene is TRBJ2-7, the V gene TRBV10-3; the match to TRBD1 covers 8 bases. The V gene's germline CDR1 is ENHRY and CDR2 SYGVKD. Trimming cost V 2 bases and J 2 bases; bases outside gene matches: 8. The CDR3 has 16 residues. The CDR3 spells CAISEGSETGAYEQYF. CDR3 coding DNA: TGTGCCATCAGTGAGGGTTCGGAGACAGGGGCCTACGAGCAGTACTTC.

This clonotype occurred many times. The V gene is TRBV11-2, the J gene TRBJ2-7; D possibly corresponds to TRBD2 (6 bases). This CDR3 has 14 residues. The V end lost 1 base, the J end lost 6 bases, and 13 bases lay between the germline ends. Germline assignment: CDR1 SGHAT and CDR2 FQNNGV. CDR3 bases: TGTGCCAGCAGCTTAGGTTCCGGACTAATCGAGCAGTACTTC. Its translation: CASSLGSGLIEQYF.

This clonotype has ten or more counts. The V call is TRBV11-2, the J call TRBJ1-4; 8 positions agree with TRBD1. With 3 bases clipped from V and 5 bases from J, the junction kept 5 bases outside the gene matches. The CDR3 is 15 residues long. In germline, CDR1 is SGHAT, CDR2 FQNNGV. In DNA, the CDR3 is TGTGCCAGCAGCTTCCCAGGGGGCTACAATGAAAAACTGTTTTTT. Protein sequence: CASSFPGGYNEKLFF.

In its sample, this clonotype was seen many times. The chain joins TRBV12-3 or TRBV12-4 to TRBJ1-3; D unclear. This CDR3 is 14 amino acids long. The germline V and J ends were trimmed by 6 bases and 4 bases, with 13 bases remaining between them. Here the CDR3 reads CASRPMGSGNTIYF. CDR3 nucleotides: TGTGCCAGCAGGCCGATGGGATCGGGAAACACCATATATTTT.

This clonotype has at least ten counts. CDR3 sequence (DNA): TGTGCCAGCGTTGGACATACGAACACCGGGGAGCTGTTTTTT. It translates to CASVGHTNTGELFF. V is TRBV28 and J is TRBJ2-2; D possibly corresponds to TRBD1 (5 bases). The V end was cut by 8 bases, the J end by 0 bases, with 10 bases between. The CDR3 length is 14 residues. The germline gives CDR1 MDHEN, CDR2 SYDVKM.

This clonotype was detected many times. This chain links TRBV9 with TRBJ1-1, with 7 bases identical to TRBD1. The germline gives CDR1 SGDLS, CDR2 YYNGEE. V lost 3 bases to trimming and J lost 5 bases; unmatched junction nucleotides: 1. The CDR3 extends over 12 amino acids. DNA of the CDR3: TGTGCCAGCAGCGAGGGGGCAACTGAAGCTTTCTTT. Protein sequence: CASSEGATEAFF. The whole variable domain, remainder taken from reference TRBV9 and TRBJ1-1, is DSGVTQTPKHLITATGQRVTLRCSPRSGDLSVYWYQQSLDQGLQFLIQYYNGEERAKGNILERFSAQQFPDLHSELNLSSLELGDSALYFCASSEGATEAFFGQGTRLTVV.

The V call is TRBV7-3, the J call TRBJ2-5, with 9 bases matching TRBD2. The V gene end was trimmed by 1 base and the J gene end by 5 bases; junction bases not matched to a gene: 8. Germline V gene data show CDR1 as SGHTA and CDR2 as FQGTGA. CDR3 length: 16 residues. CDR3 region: CASSLIGGGAGETQYF. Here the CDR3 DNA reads TGTGCCAGCAGCTTAATTGGCGGGGGGGCCGGGGAGACCCAGTACTTC.

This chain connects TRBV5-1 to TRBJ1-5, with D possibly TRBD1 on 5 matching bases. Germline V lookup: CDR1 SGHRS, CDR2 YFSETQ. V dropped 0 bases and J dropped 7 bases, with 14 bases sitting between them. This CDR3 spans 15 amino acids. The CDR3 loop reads CASSLDGGRRQPQHF. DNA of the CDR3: TGCGCCAGCAGCTTGGATGGGGGAAGGAGGCAGCCCCAGCATTTT. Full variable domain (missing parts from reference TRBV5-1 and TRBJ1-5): KAGVTQTPRYLIKTRGQQVTLSCSPISGHRSVSWYQQTPGQGLQFLFEYFSETQRNKGNFPGRFSGRQFSNSRSEMNVSTLELGDSALYLCASSLDGGRRQPQHFGDGTRLSIL.

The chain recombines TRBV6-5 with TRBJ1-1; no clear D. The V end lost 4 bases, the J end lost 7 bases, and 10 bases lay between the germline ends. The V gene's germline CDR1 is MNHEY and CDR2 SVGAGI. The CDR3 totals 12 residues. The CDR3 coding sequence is TGTGCCAGCAGTTGCCTTGAAGGTGAAGCTTTCTTT. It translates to CASSCLEGEAFF.

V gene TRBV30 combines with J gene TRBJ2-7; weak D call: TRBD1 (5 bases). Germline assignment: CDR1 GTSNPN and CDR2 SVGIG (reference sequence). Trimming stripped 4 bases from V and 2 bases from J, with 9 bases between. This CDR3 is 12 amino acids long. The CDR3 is CAWKQGTYEQYF. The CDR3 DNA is TGTGCCTGGAAGCAGGGCACCTACGAGCAGTACTTC.

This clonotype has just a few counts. CDR3 protein: CASSFGATNEKLFF. Written as DNA, the CDR3 is TGTGCCAGCAGTTTTGGGGCAACTAATGAAAAACTGTTTTTT. The J gene is TRBJ1-4, the V gene TRBV27; unclear D gene. In germline, CDR1 is MNHEY, CDR2 SMNVEV (reference sequence). Trimming took off 3 bases at V and 0 bases at J, with 5 bases between the two ends. The CDR3 loop spans 14 amino acids.

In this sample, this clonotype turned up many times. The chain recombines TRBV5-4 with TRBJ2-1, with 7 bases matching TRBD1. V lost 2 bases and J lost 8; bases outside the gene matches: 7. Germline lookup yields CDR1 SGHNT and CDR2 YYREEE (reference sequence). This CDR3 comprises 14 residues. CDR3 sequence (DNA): TGTGCCAGCAGCTTAAAGGGGGCGCCGGATGAGCAGTTCTTC. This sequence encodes CASSLKGAPDEQFF.

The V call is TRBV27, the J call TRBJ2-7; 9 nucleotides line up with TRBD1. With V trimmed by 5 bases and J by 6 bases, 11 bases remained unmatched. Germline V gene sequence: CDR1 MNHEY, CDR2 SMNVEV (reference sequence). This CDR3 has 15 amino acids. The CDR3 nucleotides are TGTGCCAGCAGTCTAACAGGGGGCACGTCAAGCGAGCAGTACTTC. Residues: CASSLTGGTSSEQYF.

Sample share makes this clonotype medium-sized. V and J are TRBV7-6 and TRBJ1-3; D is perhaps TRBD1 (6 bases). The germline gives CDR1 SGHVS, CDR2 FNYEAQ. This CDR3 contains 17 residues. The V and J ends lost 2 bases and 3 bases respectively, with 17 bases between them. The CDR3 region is CASSLSSPGAGGNTIYF. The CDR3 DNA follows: TGTGCCAGCAGCTTAAGTTCGCCAGGGGCGGGTGGAAACACCATATATTTT.

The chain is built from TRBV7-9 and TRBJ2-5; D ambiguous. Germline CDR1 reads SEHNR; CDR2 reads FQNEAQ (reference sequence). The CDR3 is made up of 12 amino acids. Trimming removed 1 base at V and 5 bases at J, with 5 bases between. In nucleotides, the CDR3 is TGTGCCAGCAGCTTAGAAATCGAGACCCAGTACTTC. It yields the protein CASSLEIETQYF.